Reported below is one T cell receptor beta chain. Assay: immunoSEQ multiplex PCR; the TCRdb copy retains only in-frame clones and omits some. This sample has over 65,000 clones, with roughly 80% found just once. The data were taken from a study of blood T cell repertoires in COVID-19. Trimming stripped 5 bases from V and 7 bases from J, with 12 bases between. CDR3 length: 12 residues. The V gene's germline CDR1 is LNHDA and CDR2 SQIVND (reference sequence). The sequenced sample consisted of peripheral blood. The V and J genes are TRBV19 and TRBJ2-7; D is ambiguous. The TCR sequence derives from a man aged 55-75 years with COVID-19, enrolled during active disease. The CDR3 coding sequence is TGTGCCAGTAGTCCTCAAATCGGGGAGCAGTACTTC. Its translation is CASSPQIGEQYF. Together with reference TRBV19 and TRBJ2-7, the CDR3 gives the full variable domain: DGGITQSPKYLFRKEGQNVTLSCEQNLNHDAMYWYRQDPGQGLRLIYYSQIVNDFQKGDIAEGYSVSREKKESFPLTVTSAQKNPTAFYLCASSPQIGEQYFGPGTRLTVT.